Listed below are T cell receptor beta chains from one sample, sequenced in a study of blood T cell repertoires in COVID-19. TCRdb's copy holds only in-frame clones and misses some; the assay was immunoSEQ multiplex PCR. The sample holds under 75,000 clones, 88% seen once. Sequenced sample: peripheral blood. Every receptor here comes from a man aged 45-65 years with active COVID-19. Both conserved end residues are part of each CDR3. D genes are given only for firm matches. Clone size is shown for a subset of rows, as once, few, many or a class of expanded clone.

V	J	size	D	CDR3	DNA
TRBV2	TRBJ2-5	.	TRBD2	CASGTSDETQYF	TGTGCCAGCGGGACTAGCGATGAGACCCAGTACTTC
TRBV5-1	TRBJ1-2	.	TRBD1	CASSLWDSNYGYTF	TGCGCCAGCAGCCTCTGGGACAGTAACTATGGCTACACCTTC
TRBV6-6	TRBJ1-5	.	.	CASSAGTQSNQPQHF	TGTGCCAGCAGTGCCGGGACACAAAGCAATCAGCCCCAGCATTTT
TRBV7-9	TRBJ2-7	few	TRBD1	CASSLEGTGGLEQYF	TGTGCCAGCAGCTTAGAAGGGACAGGGGGCCTCGAGCAGTACTTC
TRBV4-1	TRBJ1-4	.	TRBD1	CASSSRTGTNEKLFF	TGCGCCAGCAGCAGTAGGACAGGGACTAATGAAAAACTGTTTTTT
TRBV2	TRBJ2-1	.	.	CASRLMPVSYNEQFF	TGTGCCAGCCGTTTGATGCCGGTTTCCTACAATGAGCAGTTCTTC
TRBV5-1	TRBJ2-5	.	TRBD1	CASSLGQGAVQETQYF	TGCGCCAGCAGCTTGGGACAGGGGGCGGTACAAGAGACCCAGTACTTC
TRBV11-2	TRBJ2-5	.	.	CASSLTVAGHGETQYF	TGTGCCAGCAGCTTAACGGTGGCTGGGCATGGAGAGACCCAGTACTTC
TRBV4-3	TRBJ2-3	.	.	CASSQSLLARKSDTQYF	TGCGCCAGCAGCCAAAGTCTGCTAGCTCGGAAGTCAGATACGCAGTATTTT
TRBV9	TRBJ2-1	.	.	CASSVVPGTYNEQFF	TGTGCCAGCAGCGTAGTCCCGGGGACCTACAATGAGCAGTTCTTC
TRBV14	TRBJ1-5	.	.	CASSQAEGQPQHF	TGTGCCAGCAGCCAAGCGGAGGGACAGCCCCAGCATTTT
TRBV5-6	TRBJ2-1	.	TRBD2	CASSSRAGGAYNEQFF	TGTGCCAGCAGCTCTAGAGCGGGGGGCGCCTACAATGAGCAGTTCTTC
TRBV9	TRBJ1-1	few	TRBD1	CASSVDRGSAEAFF	TGTGCCAGCAGCGTCGACAGGGGATCGGCTGAAGCTTTCTTT
TRBV7-9	TRBJ1-2	few	TRBD1	CASSPTGQHLYYGYTF	TGTGCCAGCAGTCCCACGGGACAGCACCTCTACTATGGCTACACCTTC
TRBV2	TRBJ2-5	few	.	CASSKGSSLETQYF	TGTGCCAGCAGCAAAGGGTCTAGCCTAGAGACCCAGTACTTC
TRBV5-1	TRBJ2-5	once	.	CASSLAGQRETQYF	TGCGCCAGCAGCTTGGCCGGACAGAGGGAGACCCAGTACTTC
TRBV5-1	TRBJ2-7	.	TRBD1	CASSSGQGPYEQYF	TGCGCCAGCAGCTCGGGACAGGGACCCTACGAGCAGTACTTC
TRBV5-1	TRBJ1-1	.	.	CASSALSGAVDTEAFF	TGCGCCAGCAGCGCCCTAAGTGGGGCGGTTGACACTGAAGCTTTCTTT
TRBV5-5	TRBJ1-1	.	.	CASSFPSRLGADTEAFF	TGTGCCAGCAGCTTCCCGAGTCGGTTGGGGGCGGACACTGAAGCTTTCTTT